This is a list of T cell receptor beta chains from one sample in a study of blood T cell repertoires in COVID-19. This table comes from immunoSEQ multiplex PCR, and its TCRdb copy is limited to in-frame clones, with some not included. The data show tens of thousands of clones, about 88% seen once. The specimen sequenced was peripheral blood. These receptors all come from a woman aged 50 to 60 with active or convalescent COVID-19. The CDR3 runs from the conserved cysteine through the conserved F or W. A D gene is named only where the DNA matches it firmly. The size field is filled for only some rows; it gives once, few, many or a size class.

j_gene: TRBJ2-1
v_gene: TRBV30
d_gene: NA
abundance: NA
CDR3nt: TGTGCCTGGCGACTCTTGCGGGATGTGGCTGAGCAGTTCTTC
CDR3aa: CAWRLLRDVAEQFF

j_gene: TRBJ1-1
v_gene: TRBV6-5
d_gene: TRBD1
abundance: NA
CDR3nt: TGTGCCAGCAGCCGACAGGGAGGGAACACTGAAGCTTTCTTT
CDR3aa: CASSRQGGNTEAFF

j_gene: TRBJ1-1
v_gene: TRBV18
d_gene: TRBD1
abundance: NA
CDR3nt: TGTGCCAGCTCACCTCAACAGGGGGGCACTGAAGCTTTCTTT
CDR3aa: CASSPQQGGTEAFF

j_gene: TRBJ2-7
v_gene: TRBV29-1
d_gene: NA
abundance: NA
CDR3nt: TGCAGCGTCGCCCGTCAGGGGCCCCTCGAGCAGTACTTC
CDR3aa: CSVARQGPLEQYF

j_gene: TRBJ1-4
v_gene: TRBV9
d_gene: NA
abundance: few
CDR3nt: TGTGCCAGCAGCCCCTCTTCAGGTTCTAATGAAAAACTGTTTTTT
CDR3aa: CASSPSSGSNEKLFF

j_gene: TRBJ2-2
v_gene: TRBV6-1
d_gene: NA
abundance: NA
CDR3nt: TGTGCCAGCACTACGGACAGTGTCACCGGGGAGCTGTTTTTT
CDR3aa: CASTTDSVTGELFF

j_gene: TRBJ2-5
v_gene: TRBV30
d_gene: TRBD1
abundance: NA
CDR3nt: TGTGCCTGGAGTCAGTGGACAGGGGGCAGAGAGACCCAGTACTTC
CDR3aa: CAWSQWTGGRETQYF

j_gene: TRBJ1-3
v_gene: TRBV6-5
d_gene: NA
abundance: NA
CDR3nt: TGTGCCAGCAGAGTAAACGAGCTCGAAAACACCATATATTTT
CDR3aa: CASRVNELENTIYF

j_gene: TRBJ2-7
v_gene: TRBV13
d_gene: TRBD2
abundance: NA
CDR3nt: TGTGCCAGCAGCAGGACTAGCGGCAACGAGCAGTACTTC
CDR3aa: CASSRTSGNEQYF

j_gene: TRBJ1-6
v_gene: TRBV5-1
d_gene: TRBD1
abundance: once
CDR3nt: TGCGCCAGCAGCCCGGGACAGCCGAATAATTCACCCCTCCACTTT
CDR3aa: CASSPGQPNNSPLHF

j_gene: TRBJ2-1
v_gene: TRBV14
d_gene: NA
abundance: NA
CDR3nt: TGTGCCAGCAGCCAACAAGACTATACCTATAAAGGGCAGTTCTTC
CDR3aa: CASSQQDYTYKGQFF

j_gene: TRBJ2-5
v_gene: TRBV18
d_gene: TRBD1
abundance: NA
CDR3nt: TGTGCCAGCTCACTTGGACAGGGGTACCAAGAGACCCAGTACTTC
CDR3aa: CASSLGQGYQETQYF

j_gene: TRBJ1-3
v_gene: TRBV9
d_gene: NA
abundance: NA
CDR3nt: TGTGCCAGCAGCGTAGATGCAGTCTCTGGAAACACCATATATTTT
CDR3aa: CASSVDAVSGNTIYF

j_gene: TRBJ1-1
v_gene: TRBV14
d_gene: NA
abundance: few
CDR3nt: TGTGCCAGCAGCCAAGCCCGTGAAGCTTTCTTT
CDR3aa: CASSQAREAFF

j_gene: TRBJ2-1
v_gene: TRBV20-1
d_gene: TRBD2
abundance: NA
CDR3nt: TGCAGTGCTAGTACAGATTTTGGACTAGTGGTCGATGAGCAGTTCTTC
CDR3aa: CSASTDFGLVVDEQFF

j_gene: TRBJ2-7
v_gene: TRBV6-6
d_gene: TRBD1
abundance: NA
CDR3nt: TGTGCCAGCAGTTACTCTTGGGACAGGGTGAACGAGCAGTACTTC
CDR3aa: CASSYSWDRVNEQYF

j_gene: TRBJ1-5
v_gene: TRBV6-5
d_gene: TRBD1
abundance: NA
CDR3nt: TGTGCCAGCAGATCTCAGGGGGATAGCAATCAGCCCCAGCATTTT
CDR3aa: CASRSQGDSNQPQHF

j_gene: TRBJ2-7
v_gene: TRBV28
d_gene: NA
abundance: once
CDR3nt: TGTGCCAGCAGCCGCCTCGAGGCACCGGGTTACGAGCAGTACTTC
CDR3aa: CASSRLEAPGYEQYF

j_gene: TRBJ2-1
v_gene: TRBV29-1
d_gene: TRBD1
abundance: NA
CDR3nt: TGCAGCGTAGACAGGGAAGGGTCTGACAACAATGAGCAGTTCTTC
CDR3aa: CSVDREGSDNNEQFF

j_gene: TRBJ1-6
v_gene: TRBV12-3/TRBV12-4
d_gene: NA
abundance: few
CDR3nt: TGTGCCAGCAGTCAATCGACAGCTTCACCCCTCCACTTT
CDR3aa: CASSQSTASPLHF

j_gene: TRBJ2-7
v_gene: TRBV6-5
d_gene: NA
abundance: NA
CDR3nt: TGTGCCAGCAGTCCCTTTGTTACCCCCACTGACGAGCAGTACTTC
CDR3aa: CASSPFVTPTDEQYF

j_gene: TRBJ1-2
v_gene: TRBV6-6
d_gene: NA
abundance: NA
CDR3nt: TGTGCCAGCAGTTCCCACCAGGGTAACTATGGCTACACCTTC
CDR3aa: CASSSHQGNYGYTF

j_gene: TRBJ1-3
v_gene: TRBV4-1
d_gene: TRBD1
abundance: NA
CDR3nt: TGCGCCAGCAGCCGACCCGGACAGGGGGTTAACTCTGGAAACACCATATATTTT
CDR3aa: CASSRPGQGVNSGNTIYF

j_gene: TRBJ2-1
v_gene: TRBV3-1/TRBV3-2
d_gene: NA
abundance: NA
CDR3nt: TGTGCCAGCAGCCAAGACCCAAATCGGGGTGAGCAGTTCTTC
CDR3aa: CASSQDPNRGEQFF

j_gene: TRBJ2-5
v_gene: TRBV6-5
d_gene: TRBD1
abundance: NA
CDR3nt: TGTGCCAGCAGTTACCGGGACAGGGAAGGAGAGACCCAGTACTTC
CDR3aa: CASSYRDREGETQYF

j_gene: TRBJ2-1
v_gene: TRBV27
d_gene: TRBD1
abundance: NA
CDR3nt: TGTGCCAGCAGCATTGTCCAGGGTAGGGGGCACAATGAGCAGTTCTTC
CDR3aa: CASSIVQGRGHNEQFF

j_gene: TRBJ1-2
v_gene: TRBV28
d_gene: NA
abundance: NA
CDR3nt: TGTGCCAGCAGTTTCAATCGGGTGCGAGGCTACACCTTC
CDR3aa: CASSFNRVRGYTF

j_gene: TRBJ2-1
v_gene: TRBV11-2
d_gene: TRBD2
abundance: NA
CDR3nt: TGTGCCAGCAGCTTAAGCCCCCGGGGGGGACTAGCCTTGGCCCATGAGCAGTTCTTC
CDR3aa: CASSLSPRGGLALAHEQFF

j_gene: TRBJ2-7
v_gene: TRBV7-8
d_gene: NA
abundance: NA
CDR3nt: TGTGCCAGCAGCCCCACAGCTTCCGAGCAGTACTTC
CDR3aa: CASSPTASEQYF

j_gene: TRBJ2-1
v_gene: TRBV3-1/TRBV3-2
d_gene: TRBD2
abundance: NA
CDR3nt: TGTGCCAGCAGCCCCCGGATAGCGGGATTCCCCAATGAGCAGTTCTTC
CDR3aa: CASSPRIAGFPNEQFF

j_gene: TRBJ2-7
v_gene: TRBV5-4
d_gene: NA
abundance: NA
CDR3nt: TGTGCCAGCAGCTTGGGTAGCAACGAGCAGTACTTC
CDR3aa: CASSLGSNEQYF

j_gene: TRBJ1-1
v_gene: TRBV3-1/TRBV3-2
d_gene: NA
abundance: few
CDR3nt: TGTGCCAGCAGCCCCTTGTTGAACACTGAAGCTTTCTTT
CDR3aa: CASSPLLNTEAFF

j_gene: TRBJ2-7
v_gene: TRBV29-1
d_gene: NA
abundance: NA
CDR3nt: TGCAGCGTTGCTACCGTACTAGGGTTGGACGAGCAGTACTTC
CDR3aa: CSVATVLGLDEQYF

j_gene: TRBJ2-2
v_gene: TRBV28
d_gene: NA
abundance: once
CDR3nt: TGTGCCAGCAGCCTGGCAAGTCAGGGTATCGGGGAGCTGTTTTTT
CDR3aa: CASSLASQGIGELFF

j_gene: TRBJ1-1
v_gene: TRBV27
d_gene: NA
abundance: NA
CDR3nt: TGTGCCAGCAGTTTACTCCAGGGGCGAGGCACTGAAGCTTTCTTT
CDR3aa: CASSLLQGRGTEAFF

j_gene: TRBJ1-2
v_gene: TRBV10-3
d_gene: NA
abundance: NA
CDR3nt: TGTGCCATCAGTATACAGGGCGATCATGGCTACACCTTC
CDR3aa: CAISIQGDHGYTF

j_gene: TRBJ2-1
v_gene: TRBV13
d_gene: TRBD2
abundance: NA
CDR3nt: TGTGCCAGCAGCTCCTACATAAGCGGGGGGCTCAATGAGCAGTTCTTC
CDR3aa: CASSSYISGGLNEQFF

j_gene: TRBJ1-4
v_gene: TRBV6-1
d_gene: NA
abundance: NA
CDR3nt: TGTGCCAGCAGTGAAATAGGGGGGGGGACTAATGAAAAACTGTTTTTT
CDR3aa: CASSEIGGGTNEKLFF

j_gene: TRBJ1-1
v_gene: TRBV4-2
d_gene: NA
abundance: NA
CDR3nt: TGTGCCAGCAGCCAAGGAGGGTTGCGGGGCGGGACTGAAGCTTTCTTT
CDR3aa: CASSQGGLRGGTEAFF

j_gene: TRBJ2-1
v_gene: TRBV2
d_gene: NA
abundance: NA
CDR3nt: TGTGCCAGCAGTGTACAGGGACCCAACTCCTACAATGAGCAGTTCTTC
CDR3aa: CASSVQGPNSYNEQFF

j_gene: TRBJ1-2
v_gene: TRBV5-4
d_gene: NA
abundance: NA
CDR3nt: TGTGCCAGCAGCTGGGGGGTCAAAGCGGGTGGCTACACCTTC
CDR3aa: CASSWGVKAGGYTF

j_gene: TRBJ2-3
v_gene: TRBV7-8
d_gene: TRBD2
abundance: NA
CDR3nt: TGTGCCAGCAGCTTGCTAGCGGGAGAGAGATCAGATACGCAGTATTTT
CDR3aa: CASSLLAGERSDTQYF

j_gene: TRBJ2-3
v_gene: TRBV7-3
d_gene: TRBD2
abundance: NA
CDR3nt: TGTGCCAGCAGCTTAAGGACTAGCGGGAGGGGCAGCGATACGCAGTATTTT
CDR3aa: CASSLRTSGRGSDTQYF

j_gene: TRBJ1-5
v_gene: TRBV2
d_gene: TRBD1
abundance: NA
CDR3nt: TGTGCCAGCAGTAGGACAGGGATAAATCAGCCCCAGCATTTT
CDR3aa: CASSRTGINQPQHF

j_gene: TRBJ1-6
v_gene: TRBV2
d_gene: NA
abundance: NA
CDR3nt: TGTGCCAGCAGGGGAGATGATTCACCCCTCCACTTT
CDR3aa: CASRGDDSPLHF

j_gene: TRBJ2-5
v_gene: TRBV10-2
d_gene: NA
abundance: once
CDR3nt: TGCGCCAGCAGGACAGGACGAGAGACCCAGTACTTC
CDR3aa: CASRTGRETQYF

j_gene: TRBJ2-2
v_gene: TRBV5-1
d_gene: NA
abundance: NA
CDR3nt: TGCGCCAGCAGCTTGGCTCAGGACACCGGGGAGCTGTTTTTT
CDR3aa: CASSLAQDTGELFF

j_gene: TRBJ2-1
v_gene: TRBV29-1
d_gene: TRBD2
abundance: NA
CDR3nt: TGCAGCGTTGCCGGGGGGGCGACAGCCGGGATCTACAATGAGCAGTTCTTC
CDR3aa: CSVAGGATAGIYNEQFF

j_gene: TRBJ2-1
v_gene: TRBV12-3/TRBV12-4
d_gene: TRBD2
abundance: NA
CDR3nt: TGTGCGACGGCAGCGGGGTACAATGAGCAGTTCTTC
CDR3aa: CATAAGYNEQFF

j_gene: TRBJ2-3
v_gene: TRBV5-4
d_gene: NA
abundance: NA
CDR3nt: TGTGCCAGCAGCACCCCCGGGACTTCCACAGATACGCAGTATTTT
CDR3aa: CASSTPGTSTDTQYF

j_gene: TRBJ2-5
v_gene: TRBV5-1
d_gene: TRBD2
abundance: NA
CDR3nt: TGCGCCAGCAGCTTGGTTAGCGGGCAAGAGACCCAGTACTTC
CDR3aa: CASSLVSGQETQYF

j_gene: TRBJ2-2
v_gene: TRBV9
d_gene: TRBD2
abundance: once
CDR3nt: TGTGCCAGCAGCGTGGGACTAGCGGGAGTACGGGACACCGGGGAGCTGTTTTTT
CDR3aa: CASSVGLAGVRDTGELFF

j_gene: TRBJ2-7
v_gene: TRBV14
d_gene: TRBD2
abundance: NA
CDR3nt: TGTGCCAGCAGTGACCTAGCGGATAGGGAGCAGTACTTC
CDR3aa: CASSDLADREQYF

j_gene: TRBJ2-2
v_gene: TRBV5-1
d_gene: TRBD1
abundance: few
CDR3nt: TGCGCCAGCAGCTTAAGGGGGCTGAACACCGGGGAGCTGTTTTTT
CDR3aa: CASSLRGLNTGELFF

j_gene: TRBJ2-7
v_gene: TRBV12-3/TRBV12-4
d_gene: NA
abundance: NA
CDR3nt: TGTGCCAGCAGTTTGGCCCGATACGAGCAGTACTTC
CDR3aa: CASSLARYEQYF

j_gene: TRBJ2-7
v_gene: TRBV9
d_gene: TRBD2
abundance: NA
CDR3nt: TGTGCCAGCGCGGGAGCCCGCTCCTACGAGCAGTACTTC
CDR3aa: CASAGARSYEQYF

j_gene: TRBJ1-1
v_gene: TRBV15
d_gene: TRBD1
abundance: NA
CDR3nt: TGTGCCACCAGCAGACCCCGGGACAGGGGCCCTCTGAACACTGAAGCTTTCTTT
CDR3aa: CATSRPRDRGPLNTEAFF

j_gene: TRBJ2-1
v_gene: TRBV30
d_gene: TRBD2
abundance: once
CDR3nt: TGTGCCTGGAGTAAGATACTAGCGGGGAGTGAGCAGTTCTTC
CDR3aa: CAWSKILAGSEQFF